One and the same sample provided the 3 T cell receptor beta chains below, sequenced in a study of T cells and Merkel cell carcinoma outcomes (dated by TCRdb to the early 2020s). Library construction relied on the immunoSEQ multiplex PCR assay. The table comes from immuneACCESS by way of TCRdb, which keeps in-frame sequences with V and J called. Part of the clones is missing from these tables; in studies checked, under half for an unresolved V gene and the rest for unknown reasons. The sample data list 5,000 to 8,000 clones, and less than 95% of these were observed just once. Of the sample, around 2.8% is held by the ten largest clones. The sequenced material came from tumor tissue from Merkel cell carcinoma. These TCRs come from a human donor with Merkel cell carcinoma.

The gene calls are TRBV7-2 and TRBJ2-5; the match to TRBD1 covers 7 bases. The CDR3 has 15 amino acids. CDR1 SGHTA and CDR2 FQGNSA come from the germline V gene. Losses at the gene ends were 1 base for V and 4 bases for J; bases not matched to a gene: 6. Written as DNA, the CDR3 is TGTGCCAGCAGCTTAGGACAGGGACGGGGAGAGACCCAGTACTTC. As protein: CASSLGQGRGETQYF.

This sequence joins TRBV19 and TRBJ2-7; D is ambiguous. CDR1 is LNHDA, CDR2 SQIVND, per germline (reference sequence). This CDR3 has 15 residues. V was clipped by 5 bases and J by 2 bases, with 16 bases between them. In nucleotides, the CDR3 is TGTGCCAGTAGTTTGGTCACGGGCGCTACCTACGAGCAGTACTTC. Encoded protein: CASSLVTGATYEQYF.

This CDR3 reads CASSLGGSYNEQFF. The DNA of the CDR3 is TGCGCCAGCAGCTTGGGCGGCTCCTACAATGAGCAGTTCTTC. The rearrangement uses TRBV5-1 and TRBJ2-1; D uncertain. V shed 0 bases and J shed 0 bases, with 4 bases lying between them. Germline values: CDR1 SGHRS, CDR2 YFSETQ. The CDR3 is 14 amino acids.